The 2 T cell receptor beta chains below all came from one sample that was sequenced in a study of blood T cell repertoires in COVID-19. The table came from immunoSEQ multiplex PCR; TCRdb's copy has only in-frame clones and leaves some out. The profile shows roughly 260,000 clones, about nine tenths of them singletons. What was sequenced was peripheral blood. Receptors were obtained from a woman in her thirties or forties with acute or convalescent COVID-19.

CDR3 loop: CASSYARGVGTEAFF. In DNA, the CDR3 is TGTGCCAGCAGTTACGCCCGTGGAGTAGGCACTGAAGCTTTCTTT. The V call is TRBV6-5, the J call TRBJ1-1, with unresolved D. The germline V gene encodes CDR1 MNHEY and CDR2 SVGAGI. This CDR3 is 15 amino acids long. Deletions cut 2 bases from V and 4 bases from J, with 14 bases between.

This chain uses TRBV11-2 with TRBJ1-5; D not resolved. Germline V gene lookup returns CDR1 SGHAT and CDR2 FQNNGV. V gave up 0 bases and J gave up 1 base, with 7 bases separating them. The CDR3 consists of 15 residues. CDR3 sequence reads: CASSLDGKSNQPQHF. The CDR3 DNA is TGTGCCAGCAGCTTAGACGGGAAGAGCAATCAGCCCCAGCATTTT.